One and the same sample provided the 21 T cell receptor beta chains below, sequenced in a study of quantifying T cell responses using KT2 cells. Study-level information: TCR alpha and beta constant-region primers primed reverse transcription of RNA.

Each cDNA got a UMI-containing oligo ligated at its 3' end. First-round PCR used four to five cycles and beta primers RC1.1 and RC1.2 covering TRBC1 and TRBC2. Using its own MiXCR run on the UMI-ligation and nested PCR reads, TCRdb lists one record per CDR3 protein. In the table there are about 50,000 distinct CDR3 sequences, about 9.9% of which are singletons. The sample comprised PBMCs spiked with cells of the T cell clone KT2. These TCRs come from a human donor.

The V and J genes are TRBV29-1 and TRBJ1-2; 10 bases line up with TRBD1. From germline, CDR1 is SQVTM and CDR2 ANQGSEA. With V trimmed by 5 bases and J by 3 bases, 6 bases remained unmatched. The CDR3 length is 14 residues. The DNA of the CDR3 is TGCAGCGTTTTGGGACAGGGGAAAGACTATGGCTACACCTTC. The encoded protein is CSVLGQGKDYGYTF.

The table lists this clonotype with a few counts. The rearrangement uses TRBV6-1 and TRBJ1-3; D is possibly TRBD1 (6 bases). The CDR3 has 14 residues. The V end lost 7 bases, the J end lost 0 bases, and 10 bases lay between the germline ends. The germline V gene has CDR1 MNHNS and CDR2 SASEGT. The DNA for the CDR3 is TGTGCCAGCACGCAGGGGAGCTCTGGAAACACCATATATTTT. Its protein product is CASTQGSSGNTIYF.

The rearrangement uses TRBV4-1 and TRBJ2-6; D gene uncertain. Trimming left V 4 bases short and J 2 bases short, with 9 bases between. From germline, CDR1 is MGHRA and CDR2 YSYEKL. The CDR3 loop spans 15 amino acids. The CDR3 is CASSLSITGANVLTF. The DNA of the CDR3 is TGCGCCAGCAGCCTCAGCATAACTGGGGCCAACGTCCTGACTTTC.

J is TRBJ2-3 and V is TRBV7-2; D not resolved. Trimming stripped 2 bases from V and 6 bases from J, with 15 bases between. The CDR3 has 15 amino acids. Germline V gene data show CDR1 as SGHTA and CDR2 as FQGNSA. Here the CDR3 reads CASSLSFAIPDTQYF. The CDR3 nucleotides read TGTGCCAGCAGCTTAAGTTTTGCCATCCCGGATACGCAGTATTTT.

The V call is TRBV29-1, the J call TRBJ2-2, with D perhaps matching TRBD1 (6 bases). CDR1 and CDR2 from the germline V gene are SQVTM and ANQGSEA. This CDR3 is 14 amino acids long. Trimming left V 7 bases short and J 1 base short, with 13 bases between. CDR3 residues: CSGQVRGNTGELFF. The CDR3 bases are TGCAGCGGACAGGTCAGGGGGAACACCGGGGAGCTGTTTTTT.

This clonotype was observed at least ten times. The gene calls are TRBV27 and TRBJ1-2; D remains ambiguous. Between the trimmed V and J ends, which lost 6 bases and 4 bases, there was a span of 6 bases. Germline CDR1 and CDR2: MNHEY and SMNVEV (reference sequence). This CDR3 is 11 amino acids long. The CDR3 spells CASRDAYGYTF. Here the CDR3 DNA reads TGTGCCAGCAGGGACGCCTATGGCTACACCTTC.

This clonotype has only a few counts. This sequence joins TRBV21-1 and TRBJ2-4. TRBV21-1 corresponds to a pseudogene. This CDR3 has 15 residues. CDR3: CASSKDLMAKNIQYF. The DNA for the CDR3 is TGTGCCAGCAGCAAAGATCTGATGGCCAAAAACATTCAGTACTTC.

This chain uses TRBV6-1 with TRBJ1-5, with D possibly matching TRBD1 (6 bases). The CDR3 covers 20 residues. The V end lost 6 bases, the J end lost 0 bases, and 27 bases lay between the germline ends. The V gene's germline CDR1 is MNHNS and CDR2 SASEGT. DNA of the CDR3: TGTGCCAGCAGCCCGTTCGGTGGGGGACACTGGGACTATAGCAATCAGCCCCAGCATTTT. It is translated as CASSPFGGGHWDYSNQPQHF.

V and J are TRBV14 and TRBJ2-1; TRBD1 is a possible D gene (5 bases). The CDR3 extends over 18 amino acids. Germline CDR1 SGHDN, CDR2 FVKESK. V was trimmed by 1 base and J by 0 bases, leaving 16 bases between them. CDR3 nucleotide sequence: TGTGCCAGCAGCCAAGTATATCCTCGACAGAGCTCCTACAATGAGCAGTTCTTC. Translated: CASSQVYPRQSSYNEQFF. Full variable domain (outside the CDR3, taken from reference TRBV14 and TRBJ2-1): EAGVTQFPSHSVIEKGQTVTLRCDPISGHDNLYWYRRVMGKEIKFLLHFVKESKQDESGMPNNRFLAERTGGTYSTLKVQPAELEDSGVYFCASSQVYPRQSSYNEQFFGPGTRLTVL.

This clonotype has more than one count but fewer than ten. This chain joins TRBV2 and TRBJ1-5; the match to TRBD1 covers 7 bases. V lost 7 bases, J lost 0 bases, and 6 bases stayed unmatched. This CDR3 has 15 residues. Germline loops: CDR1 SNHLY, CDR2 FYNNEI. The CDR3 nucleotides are TGTGCCAGCACCGAACAGGGGACTAGCAATCAGCCCCAGCATTTT. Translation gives CASTEQGTSNQPQHF.

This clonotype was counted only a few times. The CDR3 DNA reads as TGTGCCAGCAGCTCCCCGGGACAGGGAAATTCACCCCTCCACTTT. This sequence encodes CASSSPGQGNSPLHF. The chain links TRBV13 to TRBJ1-6; 9 bases fit TRBD1. Germline trimming cut 4 bases from V and 7 bases from J; bases unmatched to any gene: 5. The CDR3 is 15 amino acids. Per germline, CDR1 PRHDT and CDR2 FYEKMQ (reference sequence). Variable domain in full (rest from reference TRBV13 and TRBJ1-6): AAGVIQSPRHLIKEKRETATLKCYPIPRHDTVYWYQQGPGQDPQFLISFYEKMQSDKGSIPDRFSAQQFSDYHSELNMSSLELGDSALYFCASSSPGQGNSPLHFGNGTRLTVT.

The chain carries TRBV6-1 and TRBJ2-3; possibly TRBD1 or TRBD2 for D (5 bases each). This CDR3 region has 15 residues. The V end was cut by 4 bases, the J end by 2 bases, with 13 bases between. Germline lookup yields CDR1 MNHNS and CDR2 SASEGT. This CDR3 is CASSVYQGDTDTQYF. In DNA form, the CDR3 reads TGTGCCAGCAGTGTTTACCAGGGAGACACAGATACGCAGTATTTT.

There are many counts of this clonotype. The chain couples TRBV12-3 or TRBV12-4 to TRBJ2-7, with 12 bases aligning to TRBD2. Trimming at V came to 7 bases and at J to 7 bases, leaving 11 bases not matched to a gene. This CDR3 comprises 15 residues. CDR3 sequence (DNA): TGTGCCAGCACACCTCCCGGACTAGCGGGAAGTGAGCAGTACTTC. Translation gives CASTPPGLAGSEQYF.

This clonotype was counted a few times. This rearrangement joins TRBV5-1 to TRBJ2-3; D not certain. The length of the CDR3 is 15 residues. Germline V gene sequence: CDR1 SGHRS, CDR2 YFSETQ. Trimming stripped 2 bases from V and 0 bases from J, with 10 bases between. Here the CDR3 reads CASSFDSSSTDTQYF. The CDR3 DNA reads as TGCGCCAGCAGCTTTGATTCGTCTAGCACAGATACGCAGTATTTT.

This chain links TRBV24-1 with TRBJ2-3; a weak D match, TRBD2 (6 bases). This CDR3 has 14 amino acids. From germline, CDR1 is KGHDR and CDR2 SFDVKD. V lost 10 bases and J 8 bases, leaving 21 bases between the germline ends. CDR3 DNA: TGTGCCACGAATCGGGACTTATTAGGTGGTACGCAGTATTTT. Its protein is CATNRDLLGGTQYF.

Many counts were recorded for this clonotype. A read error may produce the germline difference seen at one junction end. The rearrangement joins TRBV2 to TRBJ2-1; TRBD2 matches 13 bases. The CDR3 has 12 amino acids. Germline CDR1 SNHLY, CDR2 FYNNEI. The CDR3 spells CASSEKGLAGIF. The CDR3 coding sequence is TGTGCCAGCAGTGAAAAGGGACTAGCGGGGATCTTC.

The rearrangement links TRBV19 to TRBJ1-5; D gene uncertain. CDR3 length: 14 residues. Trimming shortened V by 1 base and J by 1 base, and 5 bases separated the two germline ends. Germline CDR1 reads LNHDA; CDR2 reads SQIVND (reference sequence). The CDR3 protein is CASSIADSNQPQHF. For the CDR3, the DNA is TGTGCCAGTAGTATAGCAGACAGCAATCAGCCCCAGCATTTT.

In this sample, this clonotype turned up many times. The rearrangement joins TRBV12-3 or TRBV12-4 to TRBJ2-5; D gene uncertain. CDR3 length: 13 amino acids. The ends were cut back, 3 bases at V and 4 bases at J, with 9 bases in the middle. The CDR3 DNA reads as TGTGCCAGCAGTTTGAATGGCGGAGAGACCCAGTACTTC. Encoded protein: CASSLNGGETQYF.

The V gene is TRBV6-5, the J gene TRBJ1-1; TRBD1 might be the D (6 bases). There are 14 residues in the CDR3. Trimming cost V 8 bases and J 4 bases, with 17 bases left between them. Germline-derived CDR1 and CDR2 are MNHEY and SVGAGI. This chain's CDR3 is CASLRGRVGTEAFF. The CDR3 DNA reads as TGTGCCAGCTTACGGGGGCGAGTGGGCACTGAAGCTTTCTTT.

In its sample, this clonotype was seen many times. The CDR3 region is CASRGGTQGTGNTIYF. DNA of the CDR3: TGTGCCAGCAGGGGAGGGACTCAGGGGACTGGAAACACCATATATTTT. The chain links TRBV6-6 to TRBJ1-3, with a possible D match to TRBD1 (6 bases). Germline lookup yields CDR1 MNHNY and CDR2 SVGAGI (reference sequence). CDR3 length equals 16 residues. Trimming took off 6 bases at V and 2 bases at J, with 17 bases between the two ends.

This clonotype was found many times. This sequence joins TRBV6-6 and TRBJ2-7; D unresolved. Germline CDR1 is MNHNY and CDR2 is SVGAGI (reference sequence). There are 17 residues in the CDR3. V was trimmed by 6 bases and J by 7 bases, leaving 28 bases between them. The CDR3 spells CASSLGTRVALSGEQYF. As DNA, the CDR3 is TGTGCCAGCAGCCTAGGTACCCGGGTCGCACTTTCTGGTGAGCAGTACTTC.